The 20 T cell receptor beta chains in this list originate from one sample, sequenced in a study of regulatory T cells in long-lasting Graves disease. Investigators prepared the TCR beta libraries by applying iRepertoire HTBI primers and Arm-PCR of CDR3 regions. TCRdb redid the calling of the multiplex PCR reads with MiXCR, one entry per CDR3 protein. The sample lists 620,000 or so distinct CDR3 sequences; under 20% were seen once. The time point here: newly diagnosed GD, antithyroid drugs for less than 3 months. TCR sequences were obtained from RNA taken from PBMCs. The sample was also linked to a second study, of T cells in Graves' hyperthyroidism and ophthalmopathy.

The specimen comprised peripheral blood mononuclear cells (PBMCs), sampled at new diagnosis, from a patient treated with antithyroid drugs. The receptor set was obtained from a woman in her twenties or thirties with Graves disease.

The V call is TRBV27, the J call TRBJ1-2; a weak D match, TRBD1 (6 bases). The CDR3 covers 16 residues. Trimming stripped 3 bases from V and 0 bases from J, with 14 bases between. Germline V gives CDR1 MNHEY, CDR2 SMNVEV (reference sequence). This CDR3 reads CASSFPRTEANYGYTF. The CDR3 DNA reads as TGTGCCAGCAGTTTCCCTCGGACAGAAGCTAACTATGGCTACACCTTC.

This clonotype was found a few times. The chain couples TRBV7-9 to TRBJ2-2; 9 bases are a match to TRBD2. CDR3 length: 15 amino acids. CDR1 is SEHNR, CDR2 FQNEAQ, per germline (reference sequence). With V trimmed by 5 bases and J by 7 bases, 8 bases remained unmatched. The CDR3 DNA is TGTGCCAGCAGCCGTAGCGGGAGTAATGACGGGGAGCTGTTTTTT. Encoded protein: CASSRSGSNDGELFF.

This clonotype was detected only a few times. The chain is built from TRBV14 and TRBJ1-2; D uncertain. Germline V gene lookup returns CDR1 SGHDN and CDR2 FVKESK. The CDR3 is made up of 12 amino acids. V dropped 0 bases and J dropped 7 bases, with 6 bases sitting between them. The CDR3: CASSQDWGGYTF. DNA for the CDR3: TGTGCCAGCAGCCAAGACTGGGGTGGCTACACCTTC.

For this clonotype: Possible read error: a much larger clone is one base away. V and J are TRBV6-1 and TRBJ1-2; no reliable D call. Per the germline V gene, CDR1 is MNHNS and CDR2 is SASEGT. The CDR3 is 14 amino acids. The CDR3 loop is CAGSRSGEPYGYTF. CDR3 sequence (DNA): TGTGCCGGCAGTCGGTCCGGTGAACCCTATGGCTACACCTTC.

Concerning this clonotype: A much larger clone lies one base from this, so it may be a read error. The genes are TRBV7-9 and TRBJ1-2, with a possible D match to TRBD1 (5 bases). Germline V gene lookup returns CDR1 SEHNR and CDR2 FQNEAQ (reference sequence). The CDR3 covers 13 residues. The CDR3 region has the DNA TGTGCCAGCAGCGCGTCAGGGTGGGATGGCTACATCTTC. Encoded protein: CASSASGWDGYIF.

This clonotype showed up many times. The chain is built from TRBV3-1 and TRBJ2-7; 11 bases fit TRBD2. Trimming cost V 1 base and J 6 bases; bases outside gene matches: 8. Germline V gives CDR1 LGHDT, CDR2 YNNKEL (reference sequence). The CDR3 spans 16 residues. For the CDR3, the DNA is TGTGCCAGCAGCCAAGCTGGTGGGACTAGCGGCGGCGAGCAGTACTTC. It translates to CASSQAGGTSGGEQYF.

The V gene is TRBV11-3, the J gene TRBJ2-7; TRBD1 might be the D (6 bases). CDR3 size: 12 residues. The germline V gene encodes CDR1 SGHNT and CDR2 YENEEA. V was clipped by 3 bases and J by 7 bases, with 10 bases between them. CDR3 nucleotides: TGTGCCAGCAGCTTGTCAGGGGAGGAGCAGTACTTC. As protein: CASSLSGEEQYF.

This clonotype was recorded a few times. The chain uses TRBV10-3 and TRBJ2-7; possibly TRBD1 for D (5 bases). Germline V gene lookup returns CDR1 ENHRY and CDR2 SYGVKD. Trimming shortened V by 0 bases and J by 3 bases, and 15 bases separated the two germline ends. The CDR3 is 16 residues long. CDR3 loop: CAISESILQDHYEQYF. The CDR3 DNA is TGTGCCATCAGTGAGTCGATTTTACAGGACCACTACGAGCAGTACTTC.

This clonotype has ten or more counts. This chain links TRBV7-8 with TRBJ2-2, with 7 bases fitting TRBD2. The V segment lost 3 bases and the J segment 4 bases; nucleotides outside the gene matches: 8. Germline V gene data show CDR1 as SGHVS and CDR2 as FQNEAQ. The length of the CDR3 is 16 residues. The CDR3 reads CASSFLRELSTGELFF. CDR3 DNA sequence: TGTGCCAGCAGCTTTTTGCGGGAGCTAAGCACCGGGGAGCTGTTTTTT.

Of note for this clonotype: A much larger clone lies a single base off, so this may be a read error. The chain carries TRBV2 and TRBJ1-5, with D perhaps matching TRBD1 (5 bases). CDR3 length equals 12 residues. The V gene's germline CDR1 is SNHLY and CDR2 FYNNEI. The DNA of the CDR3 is TGTGCCAGCAGTGGGACGGGGCAGAATAGGGATTTT. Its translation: CASSGTGQNRDF.

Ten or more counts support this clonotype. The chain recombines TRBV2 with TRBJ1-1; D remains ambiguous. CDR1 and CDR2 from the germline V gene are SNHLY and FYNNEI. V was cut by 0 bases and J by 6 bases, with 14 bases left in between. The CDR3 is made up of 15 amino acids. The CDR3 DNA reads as TGTGCCAGCAGTGAAGCGCTTCTGGACGTCTCTGAAGCTTTCTTT. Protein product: CASSEALLDVSEAFF.

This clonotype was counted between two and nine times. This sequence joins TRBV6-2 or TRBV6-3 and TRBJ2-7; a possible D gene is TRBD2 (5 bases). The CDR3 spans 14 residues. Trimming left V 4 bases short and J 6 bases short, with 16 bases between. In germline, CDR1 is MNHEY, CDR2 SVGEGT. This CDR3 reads CASSSGSLRIEQYF. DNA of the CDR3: TGTGCCAGCAGTTCGGGGTCACTGAGGATCGAGCAGTACTTC.

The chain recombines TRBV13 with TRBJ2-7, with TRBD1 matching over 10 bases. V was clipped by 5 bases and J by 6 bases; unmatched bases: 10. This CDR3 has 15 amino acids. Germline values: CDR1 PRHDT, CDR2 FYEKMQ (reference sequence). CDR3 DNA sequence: TGTGCCAGCAGCACCTCCGGGACAGGGGTTGTCGAGCAGTACTTC. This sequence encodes CASSTSGTGVVEQYF. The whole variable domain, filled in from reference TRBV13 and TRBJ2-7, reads AAGVIQSPRHLIKEKRETATLKCYPIPRHDTVYWYQQGPGQDPQFLISFYEKMQSDKGSIPDRFSAQQFSDYHSELNMSSLELGDSALYFCASSTSGTGVVEQYFGPGTRLTVT.

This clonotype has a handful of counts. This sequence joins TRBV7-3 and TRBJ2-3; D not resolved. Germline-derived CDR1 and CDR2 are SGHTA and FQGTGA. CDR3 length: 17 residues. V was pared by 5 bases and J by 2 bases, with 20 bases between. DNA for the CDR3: TGTGCCAGCAGCCCAGGACGGAAGGACGGAGTCACAGATACGCAGTATTTT. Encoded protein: CASSPGRKDGVTDTQYF.

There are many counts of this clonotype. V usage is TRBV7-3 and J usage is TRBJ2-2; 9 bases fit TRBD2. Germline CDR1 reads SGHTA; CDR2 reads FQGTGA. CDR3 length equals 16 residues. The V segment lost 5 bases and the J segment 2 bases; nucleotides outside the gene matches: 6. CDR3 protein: CASSTRLADNTGELFF. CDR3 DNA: TGTGCCAGCAGCACAAGACTAGCGGATAACACCGGGGAGCTGTTTTTT.

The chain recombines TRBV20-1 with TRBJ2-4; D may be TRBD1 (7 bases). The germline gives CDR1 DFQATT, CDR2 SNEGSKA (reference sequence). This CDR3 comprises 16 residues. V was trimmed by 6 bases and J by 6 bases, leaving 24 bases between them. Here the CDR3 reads CSASSRQGWRGNIQYF. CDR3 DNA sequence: TGCAGTGCCTCCTCCCGACAGGGCTGGAGGGGAAACATTCAGTACTTC.

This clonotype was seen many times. The CDR3 coding sequence is TGTGCCAGCAGTGGTCAGGGAGTTCCAAAAGAGACCCAGTACTTC. It encodes CASSGQGVPKETQYF. The chain links TRBV28 to TRBJ2-5; D is perhaps TRBD1 or TRBD2 (5 bases each). The germline gives CDR1 MDHEN, CDR2 SYDVKM. V was cut by 5 bases and J by 3 bases, with 16 bases left in between. The CDR3 runs to 15 residues.

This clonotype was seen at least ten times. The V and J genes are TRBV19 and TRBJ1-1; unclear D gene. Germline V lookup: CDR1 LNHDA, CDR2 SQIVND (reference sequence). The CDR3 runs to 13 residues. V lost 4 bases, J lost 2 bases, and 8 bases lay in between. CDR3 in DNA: TGTGCCAGTAGTACGCAGTTTAACACTGAAGCTTTCTTT. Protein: CASSTQFNTEAFF.

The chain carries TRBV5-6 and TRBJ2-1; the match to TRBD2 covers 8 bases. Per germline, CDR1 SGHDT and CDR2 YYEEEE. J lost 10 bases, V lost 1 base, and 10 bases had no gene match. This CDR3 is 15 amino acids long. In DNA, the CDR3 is TGTGCCAGCAGCTTGTATATTGGCGGGAGGTCCGAGCAGTTCTTC. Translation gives CASSLYIGGRSEQFF.

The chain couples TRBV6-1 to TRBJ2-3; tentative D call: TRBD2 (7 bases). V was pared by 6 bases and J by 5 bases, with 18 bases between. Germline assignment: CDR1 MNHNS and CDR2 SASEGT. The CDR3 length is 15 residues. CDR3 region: CASRPLAEGGDTQYF. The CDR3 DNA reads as TGTGCCAGCAGACCTCTAGCGGAGGGGGGAGATACGCAGTATTTT.